Listed here is a single T cell receptor beta chain. Its antigen is not known. The sample is drawn from a study of vaccination and CD4 T cells after COVID-19. The sample's treatment: approximately nine-day PBMC culture with coronavirus spike peptide pools or control peptides (ViraFEST assay). At the Johns Hopkins FTIC core, DNA taken from cultured CD4+ T cells was sequenced by way of the Oncomine TCR Beta short-read assay. Genomic DNA was extracted from cultured CD4+ T cells. TCRdb reprocessed the PCR reads with MiXCR, giving one entry per CDR3 protein. The data show fewer than 25,000 distinct CDR3 sequences, about 52% seen once. The CDR3 is 15 residues long. Losses at the gene ends were 2 bases for V and 0 bases for J; bases not matched to a gene: 3. In germline, CDR1 is SGHNT, CDR2 YYREEE (reference sequence).

This sequence was found in a human donor who had recovered from COVID-19. Material for sequencing was CD4+ T cells from blood, cultured in vitro. The chain employs TRBV5-4 and TRBJ2-7; TRBD2 matches at 9 bases. This CDR3 reads CASSFSGGRSYEQYF. The CDR3 DNA reads as TGTGCCAGCAGCTTTAGCGGGGGCCGCTCCTACGAGCAGTACTTC.